This TCR beta chain came from a study of T cell responses to AZD1222 COVID-19 vaccine. CDR1 is SNHLY and CDR2 is FYNNEI in the germline V gene. The length of the CDR3 is 12 residues. With 3 bases removed from V and 4 bases from J, the gap between germline ends came to 6 bases. Some clones are missing from TCRdb's copy, which holds only in-frame ones; the method was immunoSEQ multiplex PCR. This sample has around 140,000 clones, with about nine tenths found just once. The source material was peripheral blood, sampled on day 0 of AZD1222 vaccination. The TCR was taken from an adult in good health. The J gene is TRBJ2-5, the V gene TRBV2; no reliable D call. The CDR3: CASSDYGETQYF. The CDR3 coding sequence is TGTGCCAGCAGTGACTATGGAGAGACCCAGTACTTC.